These 8 T cell receptor beta chains were sequenced from one sample in a study of T cell responses to AZD1222 COVID-19 vaccine. TCRdb's copy holds only in-frame clones and misses some; the assay was immunoSEQ multiplex PCR. The table has 140,000 to 150,000 clones, approximately 92% seen once. The sequencing used peripheral blood, collected 28 days after the second AZD1222 dose. The receptors come from an adult who received the AZD1222 COVID-19 vaccine.

This clone was recorded only once. The V call is TRBV11-3, the J call TRBJ2-7; unclear D gene. The V gene lost 1 base and the J gene lost 6 bases, with 10 bases spanning the gap. CDR3 size: 13 residues. Germline CDR1 SGHNT, CDR2 YENEEA. The CDR3 is CASSLVPLSEQYF. Written as DNA, the CDR3 is TGTGCCAGCAGCTTAGTTCCGTTATCCGAGCAGTACTTC.

The chain combines TRBV4-1 with TRBJ1-1; 9 positions match TRBD1. The germline V gene has CDR1 MGHRA and CDR2 YSYEKL. Losses at the gene ends were 3 bases for V and 3 bases for J; bases not matched to a gene: 14. The CDR3 extends over 18 amino acids. The CDR3 is CASSQYQQGAGEYTEAFF. DNA of the CDR3: TGCGCCAGCAGCCAGTACCAACAGGGGGCCGGGGAGTACACTGAAGCTTTCTTT.

V is TRBV2 and J is TRBJ1-4, with D hard to call. The CDR3 loop spans 13 amino acids. The V gene lost 3 bases and the J gene lost 8 bases, with 10 bases spanning the gap. Germline V gene sequence: CDR1 SNHLY, CDR2 FYNNEI. The CDR3, as DNA: TGTGCCAGCAGTGAGACCGGGCGGGAAAAACTGTTTTTT. Amino acids: CASSETGREKLFF.

This clone was detected only once. The J gene is TRBJ2-7, the V gene TRBV27; possible D gene TRBD2, 6 bases. V dropped 1 base and J dropped 3 bases, with 10 bases sitting between them. Germline V CDR1 and CDR2: MNHEY, SMNVEV (reference sequence). The CDR3 runs to 14 residues. CDR3: CASSLFEGGYEQYF. The CDR3 DNA follows: TGTGCCAGCAGTTTATTCGAGGGAGGCTACGAGCAGTACTTC.

The V and J genes are TRBV3-1 (or the pseudogene TRBV3-2) and TRBJ1-5, with D perhaps TRBD1 (6 bases). CDR3 length equals 14 residues. The V end lost 3 bases, the J end lost 4 bases, and 10 bases lay between the germline ends. Germline V CDR1 and CDR2: LGHDT, YNNKEL (reference sequence). This CDR3 is CASSHRTDNQPQHF. In DNA, the CDR3 is TGTGCCAGCAGCCACAGGACAGATAATCAGCCCCAGCATTTT.

This chain joins TRBV18 and TRBJ1-4; D call uncertain. With 2 bases removed from V and 2 bases from J, the gap between germline ends came to 6 bases. CDR3 length: 14 amino acids. Germline lookup yields CDR1 KGHSH and CDR2 LQKENI. In DNA, the CDR3 is TGTGCCAGCTCACCAGGGAACACTAATGAAAAACTGTTTTTT. It yields the protein CASSPGNTNEKLFF.

V is TRBV4-3 and J is TRBJ1-5; perhaps TRBD1 as D (6 bases). Germline CDR1 reads LGHNA; CDR2 reads YSLEER. V was shortened by 0 bases and J by 7 bases, with 16 bases between the two germline ends. The CDR3 is 16 amino acids. The DNA for the CDR3 is TGCGCCAGCAGCCAAGAATACAGGGCGACAAGACAGCCCCAGCATTTT. Amino acid sequence: CASSQEYRATRQPQHF.

This clone was observed once. The rearrangement joins TRBV19 to TRBJ1-5, with TRBD1 identical over 10 bases. Trimming removed 4 bases from V and 6 bases from J; junction bases left unmatched: 6. This CDR3 has 15 residues. Per the germline V gene, CDR1 is LNHDA and CDR2 is SQIVND (reference sequence). The CDR3 here is CASSTTGGRGQPQHF. CDR3 DNA: TGTGCCAGTAGTACGACAGGGGGCCGGGGTCAGCCCCAGCATTTT.